These 32 T cell receptor beta chains were sequenced from one sample in a study of blood T cell repertoires in COVID-19. The table came from immunoSEQ multiplex PCR; TCRdb's copy has only in-frame clones and leaves some out. This sample has about 230,000 clones, with more than 70% found just once. The sample was peripheral blood. The receptors derive from a woman aged 60-75 years with acute or convalescent COVID-19.

This clone appeared a few times. The chain carries TRBV3-1 (or the pseudogene TRBV3-2) and TRBJ2-7; D unresolved. This CDR3 has 14 residues. CDR1 and CDR2 (germline): LGHDT, YNNKEL (reference sequence). V gave up 1 base and J gave up 0 bases, with 7 bases separating them. The CDR3 loop reads CASSQAAVSYEQYF. The CDR3 DNA sequence: TGTGCCAGCAGCCAAGCGGCGGTCTCCTACGAGCAGTACTTC.

In its sample, this clone was seen a few times. The rearrangement links TRBV3-1 (or the pseudogene TRBV3-2) to TRBJ2-3; possibly TRBD1 for D (6 bases). CDR1 is LGHDT and CDR2 is YNNKEL in the germline V gene (reference sequence). Between the trimmed V and J ends, which lost 3 bases and 0 bases, there was a span of 7 bases. The CDR3 is 14 residues long. CDR3 residues: CASSQDRSTDTQYF. CDR3 DNA: TGTGCCAGCAGCCAGGACAGAAGCACAGATACGCAGTATTTT.

V and J are TRBV27 and TRBJ2-7, with a possible D match to TRBD2 (5 bases). The germline V and J ends were trimmed by 0 bases and 6 bases, with 18 bases remaining between them. The CDR3 spans 16 residues. Per the germline V gene, CDR1 is MNHEY and CDR2 is SMNVEV (reference sequence). CDR3 region: CASSLSAISVPSEQYF. The CDR3 DNA is TGTGCCAGCAGTTTATCGGCGATTAGCGTCCCTAGCGAGCAGTACTTC.

This chain joins TRBV5-1 and TRBJ2-1, with a weak D call TRBD1 (6 bases). Germline V gene lookup returns CDR1 SGHRS and CDR2 YFSETQ. The CDR3 contains 13 residues. V gave up 0 bases and J gave up 9 bases, with 10 bases separating them. This CDR3 is CASSLAAGAEQFF. CDR3 sequence (DNA): TGCGCCAGCAGCTTGGCGGCAGGGGCTGAGCAGTTCTTC.

The chain combines TRBV19 with TRBJ1-1; D possibly corresponds to TRBD1 (5 bases). This CDR3 has 14 residues. Per the germline V gene, CDR1 is LNHDA and CDR2 is SQIVND (reference sequence). V lost 9 bases and J 0 bases, leaving 14 bases between the germline ends. CDR3 sequence (DNA): TGTGCCAGCGGTCAGGGTTTATTGAACACTGAAGCTTTCTTT. Encoded protein: CASGQGLLNTEAFF.

The chain employs TRBV7-2 and TRBJ1-1; TRBD1 matches 9 bases. Germline V CDR1 and CDR2: SGHTA, FQGNSA. The trim removed 1 base at V and 11 bases at J, leaving 11 bases unmatched. This CDR3 region has 15 residues. CDR3 in DNA: TGTGCCAGCAGCTTAGTCCAGGGACAGGGTGAGAGGGCTTTCTTT. This gives the protein CASSLVQGQGERAFF.

The V and J genes are TRBV21-1 and TRBJ1-2; the table's D gene call, TRBD1, was not cross checked with the DNA. TRBV21-1 is shown as a pseudogene. The CDR3 consists of 15 residues. The DNA of the CDR3 is TGTGCCAGCAGCCCGCCCCACGGGACATCCTATGGCTACACCTTC. Protein: CASSPPHGTSYGYTF.

This clone has just one count. CDR3 sequence: CASSPNRQGGNQPQHF. In DNA, the CDR3 is TGCGCCAGCAGCCCGAATAGACAGGGCGGCAATCAGCCCCAGCATTTT. The chain links TRBV4-3 to TRBJ1-5, with TRBD1 identical over 7 bases. There are 16 residues in the CDR3. V gave up 4 bases and J gave up 2 bases; unmatched junction bases: 8. Per germline, CDR1 LGHNA and CDR2 YSLEER.

The chain couples TRBV5-1 to TRBJ2-7; 8 bases align to TRBD2. Germline V gene sequence: CDR1 SGHRS, CDR2 YFSETQ. The trim removed 1 base at V and 6 bases at J, leaving 9 bases unmatched. There are 15 residues in the CDR3. Written as DNA, the CDR3 is TGCGCCAGCAGCTTGATTGCGGGGGGATTGGGCGAGCAGTACTTC. Protein: CASSLIAGGLGEQYF.

The chain is built from TRBV27 and TRBJ2-3; D is perhaps TRBD1 (5 bases). The CDR3 has 14 residues. V lost 2 bases to trimming and J lost 0 bases, with 6 bases between them. The V gene's germline CDR1 is MNHEY and CDR2 SMNVEV (reference sequence). CDR3 loop: CASSLGASTDTQYF. For the CDR3, the DNA is TGTGCCAGCAGTTTAGGGGCCAGCACAGATACGCAGTATTTT.

This clone was observed once. The genes are TRBV6-5 and TRBJ2-3; TRBD1 agrees at 7 bases. CDR1 is MNHEY and CDR2 is SVGAGI in the germline V gene. The CDR3 spans 13 residues. Losses at the gene ends were 6 bases for V and 4 bases for J; bases not matched to a gene: 4. CDR3 sequence reads: CASRRTGADTQYF. In nucleotides, the CDR3 is TGTGCCAGCAGGCGAACAGGGGCAGATACGCAGTATTTT.

This clone was observed a few times. The chain employs TRBV11-3 and TRBJ2-1; 8 bases are a match to TRBD1. The CDR3 length is 14 residues. Germline V gene sequence: CDR1 SGHNT, CDR2 YENEEA. Losses at the gene ends were 1 base for V and 8 bases for J; bases not matched to a gene: 4. The CDR3 region has the DNA TGTGCCAGCAGCTTAGGGACAGGGATAGATGAGCAGTTCTTC. Translating it yields CASSLGTGIDEQFF.

This chain connects TRBV6-2 or TRBV6-3 to TRBJ2-5, with 7 bases identical to TRBD2. Germline assignment: CDR1 MNHEY and CDR2 SVGEGT. This CDR3 contains 15 residues. Unmatched junction bases numbered 9, after V lost 4 bases and J lost 4 bases. Here the CDR3 DNA reads TGTGCCAGCAGTTGGGGGACTACCTATCGAGAGACCCAGTACTTC. This translates into CASSWGTTYRETQYF.

This chain joins TRBV27 and TRBJ2-5; the match to TRBD2 covers 13 bases. The V and J ends lost 5 bases and 2 bases, in that order; junction bases with no gene match: 2. CDR1 and CDR2 (germline): MNHEY, SMNVEV (reference sequence). CDR3 length: 15 residues. CDR3 nucleotides: TGTGCCAGCAGTCAACTAGCGGGGGGGCAAGAGACCCAGTACTTC. Amino acids: CASSQLAGGQETQYF.

The gene calls are TRBV4-2 and TRBJ2-7; 10 nucleotides line up with TRBD2. Germline V gene data show CDR1 as LGHNA and CDR2 as YNFKEQ. The CDR3 runs 18 residues. The V gene end was trimmed by 0 bases and the J gene end by 6 bases; junction bases not matched to a gene: 14. The CDR3: CASSQDGLAGALSGEQYF. The CDR3 region has the DNA TGTGCCAGCAGCCAAGATGGGCTAGCGGGGGCCCTTAGCGGCGAGCAGTACTTC.

The chain couples TRBV19 to TRBJ1-5; 10 bases are a match to TRBD1. Germline trimming cut 6 bases from V and 5 bases from J; bases unmatched to any gene: 7. The CDR3 has 15 amino acids. Germline assignment: CDR1 LNHDA and CDR2 SQIVND (reference sequence). CDR3 protein: CASSSGQGGDQPQHF. CDR3 sequence (DNA): TGTGCCAGTAGCTCCGGACAGGGGGGTGATCAGCCCCAGCATTTT.

The chain carries TRBV7-2 and TRBJ2-5; possibly TRBD1 for D (5 bases). Germline CDR1 reads SGHTA; CDR2 reads FQGNSA. Trimming cost V 5 bases and J 4 bases, with 20 bases left between them. This CDR3 contains 16 residues. The CDR3 DNA follows: TGTGCCAGCAGCCCACGGGCTCAGGGTTTATTAGAGACCCAGTACTTC. Residues: CASSPRAQGLLETQYF.

In nucleotides, the CDR3 is TGTGCCAGCAGGCGGGACAGGACTTATAATCAGCCCCAGCATTTT. It specifies CASRRDRTYNQPQHF. The gene calls are TRBV6-5 and TRBJ1-5, with 8 bases fitting TRBD1. Germline-derived CDR1 and CDR2 are MNHEY and SVGAGI. V trimming: 6 bases; J trimming: 4 bases; junction bases outside the gene matches: 8. The CDR3 is 15 amino acids.

The chain recombines TRBV7-3 with TRBJ2-1; TRBD2 agrees at 10 bases. This CDR3 comprises 14 residues. Losses at the gene ends were 2 bases for V and 9 bases for J; bases not matched to a gene: 4. Germline V CDR1 and CDR2: SGHTA, FQGTGA. This CDR3 reads CASSLGTSASEQFF. Here the CDR3 DNA reads TGTGCCAGCAGCTTAGGGACTAGCGCGAGTGAGCAGTTCTTC.

The genes are TRBV6-5 and TRBJ2-1; TRBD2 matches at 8 bases. Per the germline V gene, CDR1 is MNHEY and CDR2 is SVGAGI. This CDR3 is built from 13 residues. With 9 bases clipped from V and 3 bases from J, the junction kept 4 bases outside the gene matches. The CDR3 sequence: CASTSGGYNEQFF. DNA of the CDR3: TGTGCCAGTACTAGCGGAGGCTACAATGAGCAGTTCTTC.

In this sample, this clone turned up once. The chain employs TRBV5-1 and TRBJ1-5, with 8 bases that match TRBD1. Germline CDR1 reads SGHRS; CDR2 reads YFSETQ. CDR3 length equals 16 residues. V gave up 0 bases and J gave up 5 bases; unmatched junction bases: 7. DNA for the CDR3: TGCGCCAGCAGCTTGGCCTTCGGACAGGGACATCAGCCCCAGCATTTT. It encodes CASSLAFGQGHQPQHF.

V gene TRBV3-1 (or the pseudogene TRBV3-2) combines with J gene TRBJ1-2; weak D call: TRBD1 (5 bases). Germline V gene sequence: CDR1 LGHDT, CDR2 YNNKEL (reference sequence). With 1 base removed from V and 1 base from J, the gap between germline ends came to 16 bases. The CDR3 has 17 amino acids. The CDR3 loop reads CASSQGAGLTGNYGYTF. Written as DNA, the CDR3 is TGTGCCAGCAGCCAAGGGGCGGGGCTCACGGGTAACTATGGCTACACCTTC.

This clone appeared a single time. V and J are TRBV28 and TRBJ2-1; the D gene is possibly TRBD2 (6 bases). The germline V gene has CDR1 MDHEN and CDR2 SYDVKM. CDR3 length: 14 amino acids. V shed 8 bases and J shed 4 bases, with 15 bases lying between them. The CDR3 is CASGPGRWYNEQFF. The DNA of the CDR3 is TGTGCCAGCGGCCCCGGGAGATGGTACAATGAGCAGTTCTTC.

The V gene is TRBV5-4, the J gene TRBJ2-1, with 9 bases identical to TRBD1. J lost 0 bases, V lost 2 bases, and 3 bases had no gene match. Per the germline V gene, CDR1 is SGHNT and CDR2 is YYREEE (reference sequence). The CDR3 loop spans 16 amino acids. The CDR3 loop reads CASSFDRGSSYNEQFF. DNA of the CDR3: TGTGCCAGCAGCTTTGACAGGGGGAGCTCCTACAATGAGCAGTTCTTC.

This chain uses TRBV6-2 or TRBV6-3 with TRBJ2-7; 8 bases align to TRBD2. CDR1 is MNHEY, CDR2 SVGEGT, per germline. With V trimmed by 5 bases and J by 3 bases, 6 bases remained unmatched. The CDR3 is 14 residues long. In nucleotides, the CDR3 is TGTGCCAGCAGTCGAGCGGGGGTGAGCTACGAGCAGTACTTC. Translated, it gives CASSRAGVSYEQYF.

The genes are TRBV7-9 and TRBJ1-2; a weak D match, TRBD1 (5 bases). The CDR3 runs 14 residues. The V end lost 4 bases, the J end lost 1 base, and 10 bases lay between the germline ends. Germline V lookup: CDR1 SEHNR, CDR2 FQNEAQ (reference sequence). This chain's CDR3 is CASSSTAVNYGYTF. CDR3 coding DNA: TGTGCCAGCAGCTCGACAGCCGTTAACTATGGCTACACCTTC.

The chain joins TRBV19 to TRBJ1-5; 8 bases are shared with TRBD1. With 6 bases clipped from V and 6 bases from J, the junction kept 10 bases outside the gene matches. Germline V gene lookup returns CDR1 LNHDA and CDR2 SQIVND (reference sequence). This CDR3 is built from 15 residues. The CDR3 nucleotides read TGTGCCAGTAGCCAAATACAGGGGGGGAGTCAGCCCCAGCATTTT. It encodes CASSQIQGGSQPQHF.

The rearrangement links TRBV7-2 to TRBJ2-1; 7 bases are shared with TRBD2. CDR1 is SGHTA and CDR2 is FQGNSA in the germline V gene. Germline trimming cut 0 bases from V and 6 bases from J; bases unmatched to any gene: 5. The CDR3 consists of 15 residues. This chain's CDR3 is CASSLAGGNFNEQFF. As DNA, the CDR3 is TGTGCCAGCAGCTTAGCGGGGGGGAATTTCAATGAGCAGTTCTTC.

This sequence joins TRBV25-1 and TRBJ1-5; D remains ambiguous. Germline values: CDR1 MGHDK, CDR2 SYGVNS. CDR3 length equals 14 residues. The V end lost 0 bases, the J end lost 8 bases, and 11 bases lay between the germline ends. CDR3 sequence: CASSEYGLVEPQHF. The CDR3 nucleotides are TGTGCCAGCAGTGAATATGGCCTAGTGGAGCCCCAGCATTTT.

The chain recombines TRBV21-1 with TRBJ2-3; TRBD1 reflects the table's D call only, with no check against the DNA. TRBV21-1 is designated a pseudogene. CDR3 size: 15 residues. Here the CDR3 reads CASRTGPTSTDTQYF. DNA of the CDR3: TGTGCCAGCAGGACAGGGCCGACGTCAACAGATACGCAGTATTTT.

The CDR3 coding sequence is TGTGCCAGCAGTTTAGGGGTGGGGCTGCACGGCTACACCTTC. Amino acids: CASSLGVGLHGYTF. The chain combines TRBV28 with TRBJ1-2; D possibly corresponds to TRBD1 (5 bases). The CDR3 extends over 14 amino acids. V was shortened by 2 bases and J by 8 bases, with 15 bases between the two germline ends. Per germline, CDR1 MDHEN and CDR2 SYDVKM.

The rearrangement links TRBV7-2 to TRBJ2-6; tentative D call: TRBD2 (6 bases). The CDR3 contains 15 residues. CDR1 SGHTA and CDR2 FQGNSA come from the germline V gene. With 1 base removed from V and 2 bases from J, the gap between germline ends came to 6 bases. The CDR3 DNA reads as TGTGCCAGCAGCTTAGGGGGGGCTGGGGCCAACGTCCTGACTTTC. It codes for CASSLGGAGANVLTF.